The entry below describes one TCR beta chain. Germline CDR1 reads SGHNT; CDR2 reads YYREEE (reference sequence). The V gene end was trimmed by 4 bases and the J gene end by 3 bases; junction bases not matched to a gene: 3. This CDR3 contains 14 residues. The data were taken from a study of T cells after somatic rescue of genetic block. This table comes from immunoSEQ multiplex PCR, and its TCRdb copy is limited to in-frame clones, with some not included. The sample includes about 9,100 clones, about 74% of them seen just once. The receptor was derived from a boy younger than 18. The specimen was peripheral blood mononuclear cells (PBMCs). The chain recombines TRBV5-4 with TRBJ1-4; 7 bases are shared with TRBD1. CDR3 loop: CASSVGQANEKLFF. The CDR3 region has the DNA TGTGCCAGCAGCGTTGGACAGGCTAATGAAAAACTGTTTTTT. Looking up the rest from reference TRBV5-4 and TRBJ1-4 gives the full variable domain: ETGVTQSPTHLIKTRGQQVTLRCSSQSGHNTVSWYQQALGQGPQFIFQYYREEENGRGNFPPRFSGLQFPNYSSELNVNALELDDSALYLCASSVGQANEKLFFGSGTQLSVL.